This T cell receptor beta chain came from a study of blood T cell repertoires in COVID-19 (TCRdb year 2020). About the full investigation: Samples from collaborators originated in the United States, Italy and Spain and spanned both the acute and convalescent phases of COVID-19. The samples were drawn from two sources: the first 160 participants of the ongoing ImmuneRACE study, and 1,000 to 1,500 subjects contributed by 6 global collaborators. Sample metadata almost always included a de-identified subject ID, COVID-19 status, age in years and sex. Subjects who had been exposed to COVID-19, were actively infected with it, or had recovered from it provided the deeply sampled blood TCRbeta repertoires that made up the dataset. The material from the prospective study consisted of cDNA or gDNA derived from T cells, B-cell-depleted T cells, or PBMCs. HLA class I and class II types, where available, came from metadata supplied by the sample provider rather than from assay-based typing. The repertoires were released in a freely available public database meant as a resource for research on the immune response to SARS-CoV-2. Overall results and qualifications from the work: The amount of clinical and demographic metadata varied by source and participant and was provided uncurated.

Clipping removes 3 bases from V and 6 bases from J, with 11 as the unmatched junction base count. From the germline V gene, CDR1 is SGHTS and CDR2 is YDEGEE. The CDR3 runs 15 amino acids, cysteine and phenylalanine included. Of all the DNA, just the CDR3 is kept, 45 bases in frame from base 1. This clone showed up just a few times. Which antigen it targets is not known. No much larger clonotype is one base removed from it; base qualities were not supplied. The immunoSEQ Assay, a bias-controlled multiplex PCR, was used to amplify TCRbeta CDR3 regions from genomic DNA. In the source study's methods: The number of nucleated cells in each sample was estimated by amplification of reference gene primers within the assay. Sequence reads were collapsed and filtered to measure the absolute abundance of every unique TCRbeta CDR3 rearrangement. For each sample, productive Simpson clonality was calculated by taking the square root of Simpson's diversity index across productive rearrangements. This immuneACCESS table, as held by TCRdb, lists in-frame sequences with V and J called but not all clones. Of the missing ones, under half trace to an unresolved V gene in checked studies; the others have no known cause. V, J and clone size are taken as reported in that table, and D and trimming were inferred from the DNA itself. The sample yields about 320,000 clones; roughly 90% were counted once. The ten largest account for 3.9% of the sample.

Enrolling through a virtual design, the prospective study's participants ranged in age from roughly 18 to 95 years and lived across 24 United States geographic areas. Cohort assignment in the prospective study relied on participant-reported clinical history from a screening survey and a study questionnaire. Exposed participants had been in contact, within 2 weeks of entering the study, with a person who had a PCR-confirmed or clinician-diagnosed case of COVID-19. In the prospective study, mobile phlebotomists collected whole blood, serum and a nasopharyngeal or oropharyngeal swab from each participant. Participants in the prospective study had the option to provide additional blood draws and questionnaires over a 2-month period. Blood samples from the prospective study were shipped frozen or at room temperature prior to DNA extraction.

Sequenced sample: PBMCs or T cells enriched from blood (not recorded which). The source is a woman aged 25 to 39 who had been exposed to COVID-19. The V and J segments used are TRBV5-8 and TRBJ2-7; 8 central nucleotides agree with TRBD2. The nucleotide sequence reads as follows: TGTGCCAGCAGCTGGACTCCGGGACTAGGAGGCGAGCAGTACTTC. Translated, this gives CASSWTPGLGGEQYF.